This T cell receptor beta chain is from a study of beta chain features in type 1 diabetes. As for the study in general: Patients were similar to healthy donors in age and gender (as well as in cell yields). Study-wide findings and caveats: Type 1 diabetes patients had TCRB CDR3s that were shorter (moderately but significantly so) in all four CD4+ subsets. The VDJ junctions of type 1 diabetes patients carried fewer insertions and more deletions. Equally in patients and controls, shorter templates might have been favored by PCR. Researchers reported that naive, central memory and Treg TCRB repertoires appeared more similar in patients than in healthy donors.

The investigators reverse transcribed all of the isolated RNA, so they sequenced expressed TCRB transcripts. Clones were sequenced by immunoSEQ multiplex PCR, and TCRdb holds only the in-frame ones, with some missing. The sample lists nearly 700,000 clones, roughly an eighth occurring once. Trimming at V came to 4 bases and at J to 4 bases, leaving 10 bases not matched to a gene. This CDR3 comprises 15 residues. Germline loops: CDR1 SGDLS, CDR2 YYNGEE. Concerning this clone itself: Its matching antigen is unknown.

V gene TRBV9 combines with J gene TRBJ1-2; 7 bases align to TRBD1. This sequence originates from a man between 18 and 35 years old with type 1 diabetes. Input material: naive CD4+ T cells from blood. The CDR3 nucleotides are TGTGCCAGCAGCCTCCAGGGGGTACTGTCCTATGGCTACACCTTC. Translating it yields CASSLQGVLSYGYTF.